The 28 T cell receptor beta chains listed next were all sequenced from one sample in a study of control samples from healthy donors and cancer patients. TCRdb keeps only in-frame clones here, not all; method: immunoSEQ multiplex PCR. This repertoire shows roughly 99,000 clones, roughly 78% found once; its top ten account for roughly 2%. The sample was blood. The receptors originated from a man between 60 and 75 years old in good health.

The chain employs TRBV7-2 and TRBJ2-1; 7 bases match TRBD2. CDR1 and CDR2 from the germline V gene are SGHTA and FQGNSA. Losses at the gene ends were 4 bases for V and 12 bases for J; bases not matched to a gene: 6. This CDR3 spans 12 amino acids. The CDR3 nucleotides read TGTGCCAGCAGCTCGACTAGCCCGTTGCAGTTCTTC. Encoded protein: CASSSTSPLQFF.

The chain recombines TRBV10-2 with TRBJ2-1, with 7 positions matching TRBD2. The CDR3 covers 17 residues. Unmatched junction bases numbered 13, after V lost 2 bases and J lost 6 bases. Looked up from germline, CDR1 is WSHSY and CDR2 is SAAADI. The CDR3 DNA reads as TGCGCCAGCAGTGAGGGACGAGGGAGCGGGAAGGGCAATGAGCAGTTCTTC. This gives the protein CASSEGRGSGKGNEQFF.

This clone was seen just once. V usage is TRBV9 and J usage is TRBJ2-3, with D maybe TRBD2 (6 bases). Germline V gene sequence: CDR1 SGDLS, CDR2 YYNGEE. There are 19 residues in the CDR3. V was trimmed by 2 bases and J by 0 bases, leaving 22 bases between them. The CDR3 bases are TGTGCCAGCAGCGTCTCCGGTGTCCGGGGGAGGACTAGCACAGATACGCAGTATTTT. It yields the protein CASSVSGVRGRTSTDTQYF. Looking up the rest from reference TRBV9 and TRBJ2-3 gives the full variable domain: DSGVTQTPKHLITATGQRVTLRCSPRSGDLSVYWYQQSLDQGLQFLIQYYNGEERAKGNILERFSAQQFPDLHSELNLSSLELGDSALYFCASSVSGVRGRTSTDTQYFGPGTRLTVL.

V usage is TRBV9 and J usage is TRBJ2-1, with TRBD2 identical over 8 bases. Trimming cost V 4 bases and J 4 bases; bases outside gene matches: 13. Germline V gene lookup returns CDR1 SGDLS and CDR2 YYNGEE. CDR3 length: 17 residues. The CDR3 sequence is CASSSSPRGGSYNEQFF. The CDR3 region has the DNA TGTGCCAGCAGCTCATCACCCCGGGGGGGATCATACAATGAGCAGTTCTTC.

This clone showed up just a few times. The chain joins TRBV7-9 to TRBJ2-7; D remains unclear. The CDR3 has 12 amino acids. In germline, CDR1 is SEHNR, CDR2 FQNEAQ (reference sequence). Trimming removed 5 bases at V and 5 bases at J, with 10 bases between. The CDR3 DNA follows: TGTGCCAGCAGCCCCATGAGCGACGAGCAGTACTTC. Protein product: CASSPMSDEQYF. Full variable domain (outside the CDR3, taken from reference TRBV7-9 and TRBJ2-7): DTGVSQNPRHKITKRGQNVTFRCDPISEHNRLYWYRQTLGQGPEFLTYFQNEAQLEKSRLLSDRFSAERPKGSFSTLEIQRTEQGDSAMYLCASSPMSDEQYFGPGTRLTVT.

V usage is TRBV14 and J usage is TRBJ2-5; 7 bases map to TRBD1. Per germline, CDR1 SGHDN and CDR2 FVKESK. The V and J ends lost 0 bases and 2 bases, in that order; junction bases with no gene match: 9. The CDR3 contains 17 residues. This CDR3 reads CASSQDRSKQGQETQYF. Here the CDR3 DNA reads TGTGCCAGCAGCCAAGATCGGTCGAAACAGGGGCAAGAGACCCAGTACTTC.

The J gene is TRBJ1-5, the V gene TRBV7-9; 9 bases align to TRBD1. This CDR3 is 18 amino acids long. After removal of 0 bases from V and 3 bases from J, the junction contained 9 bases not matched to a gene. Germline CDR1 reads SEHNR; CDR2 reads FQNEAQ (reference sequence). The CDR3 is CASSLAPGTGPSNQPQHF. CDR3 sequence (DNA): TGTGCCAGCAGCTTAGCACCCGGGACAGGGCCATCCAATCAGCCCCAGCATTTT. Supplemented by reference TRBV7-9 and TRBJ1-5, the full variable domain reads DTGVSQNPRHKITKRGQNVTFRCDPISEHNRLYWYRQTLGQGPEFLTYFQNEAQLEKSRLLSDRFSAERPKGSFSTLEIQRTEQGDSAMYLCASSLAPGTGPSNQPQHFGDGTRLSIL.

The chain joins TRBV6-5 to TRBJ2-2; D might be TRBD2 (5 bases). CDR1 MNHEY and CDR2 SVGAGI come from the germline V gene. The CDR3 extends over 15 amino acids. Trimming removed 6 bases at V and 3 bases at J, with 14 bases between. The CDR3 DNA is TGTGCCAGCAGGGTAGCACCCGGGGACACCGGGGAGCTGTTTTTT. It specifies CASRVAPGDTGELFF.

This clone was recorded only once. The chain joins TRBV4-1 to TRBJ1-2; TRBD1 is a possible D gene (5 bases). Germline V CDR1 and CDR2: MGHRA, YSYEKL. This CDR3 comprises 16 residues. V was trimmed by 4 bases and J by 1 base, leaving 16 bases between them. CDR3 DNA: TGCGCCAGCAGCCTACCTGGGGAGGGGATTAACTATGGCTACACCTTC. Amino acid sequence: CASSLPGEGINYGYTF.

The genes are TRBV3-1 (or the pseudogene TRBV3-2) and TRBJ2-7; D not certain. V lost 0 bases to trimming and J lost 5 bases, with 14 bases between them. Germline V gene data show CDR1 as LGHDT and CDR2 as YNNKEL (reference sequence). The CDR3 is 15 residues long. CDR3 nucleotide sequence: TGTGCCAGCAGCCAAGAGGCACGCTTACCCCACGAGCAGTACTTC. Protein sequence: CASSQEARLPHEQYF.

This clone appeared a few times. The chain recombines TRBV5-4 with TRBJ2-7; D call uncertain. Trimming removed 2 bases at V and 5 bases at J, with 11 bases between. The CDR3 runs to 13 residues. From germline, CDR1 is SGHNT and CDR2 YYREEE (reference sequence). CDR3 loop: CASSLSDGDEQYF. As DNA, the CDR3 is TGTGCCAGCAGCTTAAGCGACGGCGACGAGCAGTACTTC.

The rearrangement joins TRBV27 to TRBJ1-2; 8 bases map to TRBD1. With 6 bases clipped from V and 3 bases from J, the junction kept 6 bases outside the gene matches. This CDR3 region has 14 residues. Germline loops: CDR1 MNHEY, CDR2 SMNVEV (reference sequence). In DNA, the CDR3 is TGTGCCAGCAGGAAACAGGGGGATCACTATGGCTACACCTTC. It is translated as CASRKQGDHYGYTF.

The V gene is TRBV6-5, the J gene TRBJ1-1; no clear D. The V gene's germline CDR1 is MNHEY and CDR2 SVGAGI. This CDR3 spans 13 amino acids. V was trimmed by 8 bases and J by 5 bases, leaving 15 bases between them. The CDR3 nucleotides are TGTGCCAGCCGCACTAATGTGGAAACTGAAGCTTTCTTT. Amino acid sequence: CASRTNVETEAFF.

This clone was seen more than once but under ten times. The chain has TRBV14 and TRBJ1-6; unclear D gene. V was cut by 6 bases and J by 7 bases, with 10 bases left in between. Germline V gene sequence: CDR1 SGHDN, CDR2 FVKESK. CDR3 size: 13 residues. The CDR3 spells CASRVGINSPLHF. The CDR3 DNA follows: TGTGCCAGCAGGGTAGGGATCAATTCACCCCTCCACTTT.

The chain carries TRBV27 and TRBJ2-1; D uncertain. The CDR3 loop spans 15 amino acids. Trimming stripped 4 bases from V and 6 bases from J, with 16 bases between. In germline, CDR1 is MNHEY, CDR2 SMNVEV (reference sequence). CDR3 sequence: CASSSIPSIINEQFF. DNA of the CDR3: TGTGCCAGCAGTTCAATCCCCTCTATAATCAATGAGCAGTTCTTC.

The count of this clone is one. The chain couples TRBV6-5 to TRBJ1-2; maybe TRBD1 (6 bases). The V end lost 5 bases, the J end lost 7 bases, and 20 bases lay between the germline ends. Per the germline V gene, CDR1 is MNHEY and CDR2 is SVGAGI. The length of the CDR3 is 15 residues. Here the CDR3 reads CASSPRSQGTGGYTF. The CDR3 DNA is TGTGCCAGCAGTCCAAGGAGCCAGGGGACGGGTGGCTACACCTTC.

The V and J genes are TRBV24-1 and TRBJ2-5, with 14 bases identical to TRBD2. Germline CDR1 reads KGHDR; CDR2 reads SFDVKD. This CDR3 comprises 18 residues. With 5 bases clipped from V and 5 bases from J, the junction kept 12 bases outside the gene matches. The CDR3 bases are TGTGCCACCAGTGCCCCCCCTGGGACTAGCGGGAGAGACGAGACCCAGTACTTC. Its protein is CATSAPPGTSGRDETQYF.

This chain links TRBV7-9 with TRBJ1-4; D uncertain. V lost 6 bases, J lost 0 bases, and 17 bases lay in between. The V gene's germline CDR1 is SEHNR and CDR2 FQNEAQ (reference sequence). This CDR3 comprises 17 residues. The CDR3 bases are TGTGCCAGCAGATCAGGTCGAAAGAAAGCAACTAATGAAAAACTGTTTTTT. This sequence encodes CASRSGRKKATNEKLFF. Variable domain in full (rest from reference TRBV7-9 and TRBJ1-4): DTGVSQNPRHKITKRGQNVTFRCDPISEHNRLYWYRQTLGQGPEFLTYFQNEAQLEKSRLLSDRFSAERPKGSFSTLEIQRTEQGDSAMYLCASRSGRKKATNEKLFFGSGTQLSVL.

This clone was counted between two and nine times. The chain combines TRBV30 with TRBJ1-6; D unclear. Germline V lookup: CDR1 GTSNPN, CDR2 SVGIG (reference sequence). The CDR3 length is 12 residues. The V end lost 1 base, the J end lost 10 bases, and 8 bases lay between the germline ends. The CDR3 here is CAWSEVKSPLHF. CDR3 nucleotide sequence: TGTGCCTGGAGTGAGGTAAAATCACCCCTCCACTTT.

The chain carries TRBV28 and TRBJ2-7; 8 bases are a match to TRBD2. V dropped 6 bases and J dropped 9; count of bases not matched to a gene: 10. This CDR3 has 13 amino acids. Germline V gene sequence: CDR1 MDHEN, CDR2 SYDVKM. The CDR3 is CASRSPGGERQYF. CDR3 bases: TGTGCCAGCAGGTCCCCGGGGGGGGAGAGGCAGTACTTC.

V gene TRBV5-1 combines with J gene TRBJ2-2, with TRBD2 matching over 7 bases. The trim removed 4 bases at V and 4 bases at J, leaving 13 bases unmatched. The germline gives CDR1 SGHRS, CDR2 YFSETQ. The CDR3 covers 17 residues. In nucleotides, the CDR3 is TGCGCCAGCAGCCACGACGGCACTAGCGCTAGCACCGGGGAGCTGTTTTTT. This codes for CASSHDGTSASTGELFF.

The chain is built from TRBV9 and TRBJ1-2; D might be TRBD1 (5 bases). V lost 4 bases and J lost 3, with 16 bases in between. The V gene's germline CDR1 is SGDLS and CDR2 YYNGEE. The CDR3 is made up of 15 amino acids. CDR3 sequence: CASSRDTGTDYGYTF. The CDR3 DNA sequence: TGTGCCAGCAGCCGAGATACCGGGACGGACTATGGCTACACCTTC.

The genes are TRBV5-1 and TRBJ1-3; D unclear. The germline V and J ends were trimmed by 0 bases and 8 bases, with 21 bases remaining between them. Germline loops: CDR1 SGHRS, CDR2 YFSETQ. This CDR3 comprises 17 residues. CDR3 sequence (DNA): TGCGCCAGCAGCTTGGGGGTGGCGAGGATAAGTGCGGACACCATATATTTT. Amino acid sequence: CASSLGVARISADTIYF.

The rearrangement links TRBV6-1 to TRBJ1-5; 7 positions agree with TRBD1. The CDR3 extends over 17 amino acids. Germline CDR1 MNHNS, CDR2 SASEGT. With V trimmed by 6 bases and J by 0 bases, 11 bases remained unmatched. Here the CDR3 reads CASREKGQTYSNQPQHF. CDR3 bases: TGTGCCAGCAGGGAAAAGGGACAGACCTATAGCAATCAGCCCCAGCATTTT.

As regards this clone: Other DNA variants within this sample encode the same CDR3. The chain couples TRBV24-1 to TRBJ2-3; a possible D gene is TRBD1 (5 bases). Trimming took off 2 bases at V and 2 bases at J, with 10 bases between the two ends. CDR1 is KGHDR, CDR2 SFDVKD, per germline. This CDR3 has 15 residues. This CDR3 is CATSDSDRYTDTQYF. The CDR3 DNA reads TGTGCCACCAGTGATTCAGACAGATACACAGATACGCAGTATTTT.

This chain joins TRBV19 and TRBJ2-1; 12 positions agree with TRBD2. Germline assignment: CDR1 LNHDA and CDR2 SQIVND (reference sequence). V lost 3 bases and J lost 9; bases outside the gene matches: 0. The CDR3 contains 13 residues. The DNA of the CDR3 is TGTGCCAGTAGTATGGGACTAGCGGGTGAGCAGTTCTTC. Residues: CASSMGLAGEQFF.

The rearrangement uses TRBV6-1 and TRBJ2-5, with D perhaps matching TRBD2 (5 bases). The CDR3 length is 14 residues. The germline V and J ends were trimmed by 3 bases and 4 bases, with 12 bases remaining between them. CDR1 is MNHNS and CDR2 is SASEGT in the germline V gene. The CDR3 DNA follows: TGTGCCAGCAGTGATCCTTTTCGGGGAGAGACCCAGTACTTC. Translating it yields CASSDPFRGETQYF.

The V gene is TRBV11-2, the J gene TRBJ2-7; TRBD2 agrees at 12 bases. Germline V gene sequence: CDR1 SGHAT, CDR2 FQNNGV. V was clipped by 5 bases and J by 0 bases; unmatched bases: 5. The CDR3 consists of 16 residues. This CDR3 is CASSQRLAGVSYEQYF. The CDR3 coding sequence is TGTGCCAGCAGCCAAAGACTAGCGGGGGTCTCCTACGAGCAGTACTTC.